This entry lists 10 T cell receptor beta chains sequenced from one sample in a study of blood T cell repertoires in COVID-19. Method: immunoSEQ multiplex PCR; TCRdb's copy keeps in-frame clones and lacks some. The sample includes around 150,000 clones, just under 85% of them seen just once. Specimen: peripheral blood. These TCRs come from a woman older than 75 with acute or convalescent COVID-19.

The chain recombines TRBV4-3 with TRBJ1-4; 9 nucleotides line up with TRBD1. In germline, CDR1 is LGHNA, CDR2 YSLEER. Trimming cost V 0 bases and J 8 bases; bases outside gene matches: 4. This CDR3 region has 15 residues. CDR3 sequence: CASSQEGQGEEKLFF. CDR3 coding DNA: TGCGCCAGCAGCCAAGAGGGACAGGGAGAAGAAAAACTGTTTTTT.

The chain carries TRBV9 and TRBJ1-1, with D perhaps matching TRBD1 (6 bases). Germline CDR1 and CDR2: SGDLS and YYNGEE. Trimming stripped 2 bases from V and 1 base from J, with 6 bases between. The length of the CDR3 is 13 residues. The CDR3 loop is CASSVRGNTEAFF. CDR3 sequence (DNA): TGTGCCAGCAGCGTCAGGGGGAACACTGAAGCTTTCTTT.

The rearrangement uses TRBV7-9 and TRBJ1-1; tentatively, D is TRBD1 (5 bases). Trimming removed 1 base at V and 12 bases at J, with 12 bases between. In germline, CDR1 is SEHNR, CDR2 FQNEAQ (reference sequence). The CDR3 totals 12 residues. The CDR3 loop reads CASSLDPGPTFF. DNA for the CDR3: TGTGCCAGCAGCTTAGACCCAGGGCCGACTTTCTTT.

The CDR3 spells CASSIDLQGANYEQYF. DNA for the CDR3: TGTGCCAGTAGTATAGACCTACAGGGGGCGAATTACGAGCAGTACTTC. The chain has TRBV19 and TRBJ2-7; 9 bases map to TRBD1. Germline lookup yields CDR1 LNHDA and CDR2 SQIVND (reference sequence). Trimming removed 0 bases from V and 4 bases from J; junction bases left unmatched: 7. The CDR3 runs to 16 residues. Together with reference TRBV19 and TRBJ2-7, the CDR3 gives the full variable domain: DGGITQSPKYLFRKEGQNVTLSCEQNLNHDAMYWYRQDPGQGLRLIYYSQIVNDFQKGDIAEGYSVSREKKESFPLTVTSAQKNPTAFYLCASSIDLQGANYEQYFGPGTRLTVT.

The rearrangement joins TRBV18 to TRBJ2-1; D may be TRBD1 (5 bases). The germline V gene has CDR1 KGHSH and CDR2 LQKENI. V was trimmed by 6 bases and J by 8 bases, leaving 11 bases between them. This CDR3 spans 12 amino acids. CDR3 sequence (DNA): TGTGCCAGCTCTCCGATAGGGGATGAGCAGTTCTTC. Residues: CASSPIGDEQFF.

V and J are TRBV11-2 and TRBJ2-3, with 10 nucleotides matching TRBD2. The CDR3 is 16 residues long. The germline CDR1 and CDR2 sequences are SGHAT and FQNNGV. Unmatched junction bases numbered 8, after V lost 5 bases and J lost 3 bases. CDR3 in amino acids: CASSRLAGPGTDTQYF. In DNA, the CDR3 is TGTGCCAGCAGCCGACTAGCGGGCCCTGGGACAGATACGCAGTATTTT.

The CDR3 DNA reads as TGCGCCAGCAGCTCGAGTACCATAGCGGGAGGGCACAATGAGCAGTTCTTC. Its translation is CASSSSTIAGGHNEQFF. The J gene is TRBJ2-1, the V gene TRBV5-1, with 11 bases that match TRBD2. CDR1 is SGHRS and CDR2 is YFSETQ in the germline V gene. The junction had 10 bases not matched to a gene; V was cut back by 3 bases and J by 5 bases. This CDR3 contains 17 residues.

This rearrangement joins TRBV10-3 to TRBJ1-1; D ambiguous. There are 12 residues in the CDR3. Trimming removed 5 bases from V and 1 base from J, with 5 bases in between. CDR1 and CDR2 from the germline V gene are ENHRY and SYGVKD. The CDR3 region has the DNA TGTGCCATCAGTCGCGAGAACACTGAAGCTTTCTTT. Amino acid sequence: CAISRENTEAFF.

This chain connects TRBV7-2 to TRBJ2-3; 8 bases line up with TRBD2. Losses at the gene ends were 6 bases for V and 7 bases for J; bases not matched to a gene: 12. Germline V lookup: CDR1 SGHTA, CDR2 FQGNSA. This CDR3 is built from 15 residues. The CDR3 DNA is TGTGCCAGCAGATCGCCGGGAGGGGCGATAAATACGCAGTATTTT. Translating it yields CASRSPGGAINTQYF.

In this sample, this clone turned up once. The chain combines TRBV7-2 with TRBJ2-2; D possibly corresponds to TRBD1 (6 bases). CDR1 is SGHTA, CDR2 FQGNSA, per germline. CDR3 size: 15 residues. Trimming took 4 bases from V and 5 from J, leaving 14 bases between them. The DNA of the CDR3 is TGTGCCAGCAGCTCGCGACAGGAGAGGACCGGGGAGCTGTTTTTT. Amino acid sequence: CASSSRQERTGELFF.